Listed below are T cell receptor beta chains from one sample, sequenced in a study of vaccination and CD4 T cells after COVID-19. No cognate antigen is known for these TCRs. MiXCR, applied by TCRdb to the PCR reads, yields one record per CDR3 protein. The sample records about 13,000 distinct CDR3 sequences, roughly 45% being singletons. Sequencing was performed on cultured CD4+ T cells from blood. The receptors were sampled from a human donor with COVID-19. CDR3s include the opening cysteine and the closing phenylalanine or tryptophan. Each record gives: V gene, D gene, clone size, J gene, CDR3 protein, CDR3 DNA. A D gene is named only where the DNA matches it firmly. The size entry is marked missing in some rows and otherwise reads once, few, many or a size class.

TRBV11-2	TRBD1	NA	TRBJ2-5	CASSWRQGALETQYF	TGTGCCAGCAGCTGGCGACAGGGGGCCTTGGAGACCCAGTACTTC
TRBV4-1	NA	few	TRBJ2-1	CASSQDQERADIYNEQFF	TGCGCCAGCAGCCAAGATCAGGAAAGGGCTGATATCTACAATGAGCAGTTCTTC
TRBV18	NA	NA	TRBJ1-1	CASSPASGVTEAFF	TGTGCCAGCTCACCGGCGTCTGGGGTCACTGAAGCTTTCTTT
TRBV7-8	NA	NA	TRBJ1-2	CASSFAGSDYGYTF	TGTGCCAGCAGCTTTGCTGGGAGCGACTATGGCTACACCTTC
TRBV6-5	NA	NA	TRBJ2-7	CASSYSSARRLHEQYF	TGTGCCAGCAGTTACTCGAGTGCCCGGAGGCTCCACGAGCAGTACTTC
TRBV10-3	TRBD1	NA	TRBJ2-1	CAIRPGQGYYHEQFF	TGTGCCATCAGGCCGGGACAGGGTTACTACCATGAGCAGTTCTTC
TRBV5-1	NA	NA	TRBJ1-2	CASSYGLDLAGDGYTF	TGCGCCAGCAGCTACGGCCTGGATCTTGCAGGGGATGGCTACACCTTC
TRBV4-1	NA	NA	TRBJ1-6	CASSQSLEGQNSPLHF	TGCGCCAGCAGCCAAAGCCTCGAGGGGCAGAATTCACCCCTCCACTTT
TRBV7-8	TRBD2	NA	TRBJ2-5	CASSLGRGVGKTQYF	TGTGCCAGCAGCTTAGGTCGGGGGGTCGGAAAGACCCAGTACTTC
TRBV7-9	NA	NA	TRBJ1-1	CASSRRPPNTEAFF	TGTGCCAGCAGCCGTAGGCCGCCGAACACTGAAGCTTTCTTT
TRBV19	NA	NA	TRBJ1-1	CASSIWGGAEAFF	TGTGCCAGTAGTATATGGGGGGGGGCTGAAGCTTTCTTT
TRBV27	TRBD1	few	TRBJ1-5	CASSGRQGMGNQPQHF	TGTGCCAGCAGTGGACGACAGGGGATGGGCAATCAGCCCCAGCATTTT
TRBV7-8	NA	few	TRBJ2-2	CASSSKSGNTGELFF	TGTGCCAGCAGCTCAAAGAGCGGGAACACCGGGGAGCTGTTTTTT
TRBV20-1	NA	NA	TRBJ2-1	CSASGENEQFF	TGCAGTGCTAGTGGGGAAAATGAGCAGTTCTTC
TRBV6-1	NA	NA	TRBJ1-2	CASREDGQGNYGYTF	TGTGCCAGCAGAGAAGATGGGCAGGGCAACTATGGCTACACCTTC
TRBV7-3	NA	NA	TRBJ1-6	CASRMAGANSPLHF	TGTGCCAGCAGGATGGCAGGGGCCAATTCACCCCTCCACTTT
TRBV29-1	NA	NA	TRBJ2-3	CSVLEDTQYF	TGCAGCGTGCTTGAGGATACGCAGTATTTT
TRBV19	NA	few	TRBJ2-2	CASHGAANTGELFF	TGTGCCAGCCATGGGGCAGCGAACACCGGGGAGCTGTTTTTT
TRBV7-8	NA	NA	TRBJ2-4	CASTPGPIGGPAKNIQYF	TGTGCCAGCACCCCGGGGCCAATCGGGGGCCCGGCCAAAAACATTCAGTACTTC
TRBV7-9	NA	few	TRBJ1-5	CASSLGQGGQPQHF	TGTGCCAGCAGCTTAGGGCAGGGCGGGCAGCCCCAGCATTTT
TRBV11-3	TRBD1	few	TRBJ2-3	CASSLEGWGQKFTDTQYF	TGTGCCAGCAGTTTAGAGGGGTGGGGACAGAAGTTCACAGATACGCAGTATTTT
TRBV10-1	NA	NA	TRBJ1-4	CASSPPLKGTGEKLFF	TGCGCCTCCTCCCCCCCACTGAAGGGAACGGGTGAAAAACTGTTTTTT
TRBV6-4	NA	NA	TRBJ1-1	CASSDSDLGTEAFF	TGTGCCAGCAGTGACTCGGACCTTGGAACTGAAGCTTTCTTT